Shown below are 10 T cell receptor beta chains from a single sample sequenced in a study of blood T cell repertoires in COVID-19. TCRdb keeps only in-frame clones here, not all; method: immunoSEQ multiplex PCR. The sample records about 210,000 clones, 84% being singletons. Sequenced sample: peripheral blood. The source is a woman aged 50 to 60 with active or convalescent COVID-19.

The chain links TRBV28 to TRBJ1-1, with D perhaps matching TRBD1 (6 bases). Trimming removed 2 bases from V and 10 bases from J, with 20 bases in between. There are 15 residues in the CDR3. Germline loops: CDR1 MDHEN, CDR2 SYDVKM. The DNA for the CDR3 is TGTGCCAGCAGTTTAGGGTCAGGGGTGTATTGGCGAGCTTTCTTT. Protein: CASSLGSGVYWRAFF.

CDR3 residues: CASSRMDRSYNSPLHF. The CDR3 DNA sequence: TGTGCCAGCAGCCGAATGGACAGGAGCTATAATTCACCCCTCCACTTT. The chain links TRBV28 to TRBJ1-6, with 7 bases lining up with TRBD1. This CDR3 spans 16 amino acids. Germline V gene sequence: CDR1 MDHEN, CDR2 SYDVKM. The junction had 8 bases not matched to a gene; V was cut back by 6 bases and J by 3 bases.

The chain is built from TRBV9 and TRBJ2-2, with D possibly TRBD2 on 6 matching bases. The germline CDR1 and CDR2 sequences are SGDLS and YYNGEE. The CDR3 is made up of 16 amino acids. Trimming left V 0 bases short and J 8 bases short, with 17 bases between. CDR3 amino acids: CASSVAGASYAGELFF. CDR3 DNA: TGTGCCAGCAGCGTAGCGGGAGCTTCCTACGCTGGGGAGCTGTTTTTT.

This clone was recorded only once. This rearrangement joins TRBV19 to TRBJ1-1; 7 positions match TRBD1. Germline-derived CDR1 and CDR2 are LNHDA and SQIVND (reference sequence). This CDR3 spans 14 amino acids. Trimming cost V 4 bases and J 0 bases; bases outside gene matches: 2. CDR3 sequence (DNA): TGTGCCAGTAGTAAGGACAGGCTGAACACTGAAGCTTTCTTT. It encodes CASSKDRLNTEAFF.

The chain employs TRBV10-3 and TRBJ1-2; D is perhaps TRBD1 (5 bases). The V gene's germline CDR1 is ENHRY and CDR2 SYGVKD. The CDR3 totals 15 residues. V shed 2 bases and J shed 3 bases, with 13 bases lying between them. The CDR3 DNA is TGTGCCATCAGTGAGGGAACAGGAATGGACTATGGCTACACCTTC. As protein: CAISEGTGMDYGYTF.

In this sample, this clone turned up once. J is TRBJ2-5 and V is TRBV2, with 7 bases matching TRBD2. CDR1 SNHLY and CDR2 FYNNEI come from the germline V gene. The CDR3 totals 16 residues. J was trimmed by 2 bases and V by 8 bases; bases with no gene match: 14. The CDR3 nucleotides read TGTGCCAGCCACGCGTCCTTACTAGCGCATCAAGAGACCCAGTACTTC. This sequence encodes CASHASLLAHQETQYF.

Here the CDR3 DNA reads TGTGCCAGCAGCCCCAGGGTTAACACCGGGGAGCTGTTTTTT. Protein sequence: CASSPRVNTGELFF. The chain joins TRBV7-6 to TRBJ2-2; D possibly corresponds to TRBD1 (5 bases). Trimming cost V 5 bases and J 2 bases, with 9 bases left between them. Germline V gives CDR1 SGHVS, CDR2 FNYEAQ. CDR3 length: 14 residues. Looking up the rest from reference TRBV7-6 and TRBJ2-2 gives the full variable domain: GAGVSQSPRYKVTKRGQDVALRCDPISGHVSLYWYRQALGQGPEFLTYFNYEAQQDKSGLPNDRFSAERPEGSISTLTIQRTEQRDSAMYRCASSPRVNTGELFFGEGSRLTVL.

This sequence joins TRBV4-2 and TRBJ2-5; 9 positions match TRBD2. There are 18 residues in the CDR3. The V gene end was trimmed by 0 bases and the J gene end by 1 base; junction bases not matched to a gene: 9. Germline assignment: CDR1 LGHNA and CDR2 YNFKEQ. The DNA of the CDR3 is TGTGCCAGCAGCCAAGAAGCGGCGGGGGGGCCTTCCCAAGAGACCCAGTACTTC. The encoded protein is CASSQEAAGGPSQETQYF.

The chain combines TRBV14 with TRBJ1-2; no definite D call. Germline-derived CDR1 and CDR2 are SGHDN and FVKESK. The CDR3 length is 13 residues. Trimming shortened V by 4 bases and J by 3 bases, and 9 bases separated the two germline ends. The CDR3 nucleotides read TGTGCCAGCAGCCTACAGTCGTACTATGGCTACACCTTC. The encoded protein is CASSLQSYYGYTF.

This chain uses TRBV11-2 with TRBJ1-2, with D hard to call. The CDR3 contains 12 residues. Germline V gene sequence: CDR1 SGHAT, CDR2 FQNNGV. V was trimmed by 1 base and J by 8 bases, leaving 8 bases between them. The CDR3 DNA sequence: TGTGCCAGCAGCTTAGGGGCATACGGCTACACCTTC. Its translation is CASSLGAYGYTF.